The following is a TCR beta chain sequence with its context. Authors' methods: Cell counts per sample came from amplifying reference gene primers. Here immunoSEQ multiplex PCR was the method, and the copy in TCRdb shows in-frame clones only, minus some. Clonal size and the V and J genes are those of that table, whereas D and trimming came from the DNA. The profile shows under 150,000 clones, about 85% of them singletons. This specimen belongs to a study of blood T cell repertoires in COVID-19. About the research overall: Acute and convalescent COVID-19 specimens originated in the United States, Italy and Spain. T cells, B-cell-depleted T cells, or PBMCs supplied cDNA or gDNA.

The CDR3 consists of 12 residues. The V and J ends lost 8 bases and 4 bases respectively, with 11 bases between them. Per the germline V gene, CDR1 is MNHEY and CDR2 is SVGAGI. Material: peripheral blood. This TCR derives from a man in his forties with acute or convalescent COVID-19. V gene TRBV6-5 combines with J gene TRBJ1-2; no firm D call. CDR3 sequence reads: CASAVSIYGYTF. The CDR3 region has the DNA TGTGCCAGCGCGGTTTCAATCTATGGCTACACCTTC.